The next 22 T cell receptor beta chains were all read from a single sample in a study of T cells in Graves' hyperthyroidism and ophthalmopathy. RNA transcripts yielded amplified TCR beta CDR3 regions. With the HTBI primer set, the TCR CDR3 went through a first round of RT-PCR. Via MiXCR, TCRdb re-called the multiplex PCR reads, giving one row per CDR3 protein. The repertoire holds 550,000 to 650,000 distinct CDR3 sequences, with approximately 13% as singletons. The material sequenced was blood. The receptors stem from a woman aged 25 to 39 with Graves' hyperthyroidism that later progressed to Graves' ophthalmopathy.

The chain uses TRBV2 and TRBJ2-7; 8 bases match TRBD1. This CDR3 region has 14 residues. V lost 10 bases and J lost 1; bases outside the gene matches: 9. Germline values: CDR1 SNHLY, CDR2 FYNNEI. Written as DNA, the CDR3 is TGTGCCACCGGAGTGGACAGGGATTCCTACGAGCAGTACTTC. It is translated as CATGVDRDSYEQYF.

This clonotype was seen ten or more times. This sequence joins TRBV12-3 or TRBV12-4 and TRBJ2-7; the match to TRBD1 covers 9 bases. The CDR3 loop spans 15 amino acids. The V gene end was trimmed by 3 bases and the J gene end by 10 bases; junction bases not matched to a gene: 13. CDR3 region: CASSFRQDRGASQYF. The DNA of the CDR3 is TGTGCCAGCAGTTTTCGACAGGACAGGGGCGCCAGTCAGTACTTC.

There are many counts of this clonotype. The chain has TRBV6-1 and TRBJ1-1, with D perhaps matching TRBD1 (6 bases). CDR1 MNHNS and CDR2 SASEGT come from the germline V gene. Trimming shortened V by 8 bases and J by 8 bases, and 15 bases separated the two germline ends. There are 12 residues in the CDR3. The CDR3 bases are TGTGCCAGCCGCAAGGGGACATCCGAAGCTTTCTTT. Translating it yields CASRKGTSEAFF.

This clonotype was recorded many times. The V and J genes are TRBV11-2 and TRBJ2-1; D may be TRBD1 (5 bases). V was pared by 5 bases and J by 8 bases, with 10 bases between. Germline lookup yields CDR1 SGHAT and CDR2 FQNNGV. CDR3 length equals 12 residues. The DNA of the CDR3 is TGTGCCAGCAGCACCCAGGGCTATGAGCAGTTCTTC. Protein product: CASSTQGYEQFF.

This clonotype was detected ten times or more. The CDR3 is CSAYPTSHNEQFF. The CDR3 coding sequence is TGCAGTGCGTACCCCACTAGTCACAATGAGCAGTTCTTC. The V gene is TRBV20-1, the J gene TRBJ2-1; a possible D gene is TRBD2 (5 bases). The ends were cut back, 6 bases at V and 5 bases at J, with 14 bases in the middle. The CDR3 covers 13 residues. CDR1 is DFQATT and CDR2 is SNEGSKA in the germline V gene (reference sequence).

The chain recombines TRBV9 with TRBJ2-2, with TRBD1 matching over 8 bases. From germline, CDR1 is SGDLS and CDR2 YYNGEE. This CDR3 spans 16 amino acids. Trimming removed 0 bases from V and 7 bases from J; junction bases left unmatched: 8. The CDR3 region is CASSVGTGILDGELFF. DNA for the CDR3: TGTGCCAGCAGCGTAGGGACAGGGATTTTAGACGGGGAGCTGTTTTTT.

The sample holds many counts of this clonotype. The V gene is TRBV7-9, the J gene TRBJ2-3; tentatively, D is TRBD2 (6 bases). The CDR3 spans 11 residues. V lost 4 bases to trimming and J lost 7 bases, with 6 bases between them. Germline V gene lookup returns CDR1 SEHNR and CDR2 FQNEAQ (reference sequence). CDR3 coding DNA: TGTGCCAGCAGCTGGACTAATACGCAGTATTTT. Its protein is CASSWTNTQYF.

The rearrangement uses TRBV30 and TRBJ1-2, with D possibly matching TRBD1 (5 bases). The germline V and J ends were trimmed by 2 bases and 6 bases, with 13 bases remaining between them. The CDR3 extends over 13 amino acids. The germline V gene encodes CDR1 GTSNPN and CDR2 SVGIG (reference sequence). Here the CDR3 reads CAWSPSGANGYTF. CDR3 nucleotides: TGTGCCTGGAGTCCCTCCGGGGCTAATGGCTACACCTTC.

The chain carries TRBV4-1 and TRBJ2-1; 10 bases are shared with TRBD2. V gave up 2 bases and J gave up 6 bases; unmatched junction bases: 7. The CDR3 is 16 residues long. Germline assignment: CDR1 MGHRA and CDR2 YSYEKL. The CDR3 is CASSQRTGLAFNEQFF. DNA for the CDR3: TGCGCCAGCAGCCAACGAACGGGACTAGCGTTCAATGAGCAGTTCTTC.

This clonotype was counted only a few times. V and J are TRBV4-2 and TRBJ2-2, with D uncertain. This CDR3 is built from 15 residues. CDR1 is LGHNA, CDR2 YNFKEQ, per germline. The germline V and J ends were trimmed by 2 bases and 3 bases, with 10 bases remaining between them. CDR3 amino acids: CASSQTTKDTGELFF. Here the CDR3 DNA reads TGTGCCAGCAGCCAAACTACGAAGGACACCGGGGAGCTGTTTTTT.

This rearrangement joins TRBV12-3 or TRBV12-4 to TRBJ2-5; D remains ambiguous. Trimming cost V 7 bases and J 1 base, with 16 bases left between them. The CDR3 covers 15 residues. The CDR3 reads CASTPSRYPQETQYF. The CDR3, as DNA: TGTGCCAGCACCCCGTCCCGCTATCCCCAAGAGACCCAGTACTTC.

V gene TRBV7-9 combines with J gene TRBJ2-1; D perhaps matches TRBD2 (6 bases). The germline V gene has CDR1 SEHNR and CDR2 FQNEAQ (reference sequence). Between the trimmed V and J ends, which lost 1 base and 3 bases, there was a span of 19 bases. This CDR3 is 18 amino acids long. CDR3 amino acids: CASSLDPLAGTGYNEQFF. The CDR3 nucleotides are TGTGCCAGCAGCTTAGACCCGCTGGCGGGGACGGGCTACAATGAGCAGTTCTTC.

This clonotype appeared many times. The genes are TRBV24-1 and TRBJ2-1; D gene ambiguous. V dropped 4 bases and J dropped 4 bases, with 4 bases sitting between them. The CDR3 contains 12 residues. CDR1 is KGHDR and CDR2 is SFDVKD in the germline V gene. CDR3 protein: CATSDLYNEQFF. The DNA of the CDR3 is TGTGCCACCAGTGACCTATACAATGAGCAGTTCTTC.

The V and J genes are TRBV6-1 and TRBJ2-1; TRBD2 matches at 7 bases. Germline lookup yields CDR1 MNHNS and CDR2 SASEGT. V lost 10 bases, J lost 3 bases, and 9 bases stayed unmatched. The CDR3 has 14 residues. CDR3 loop: CATREALNYNEQFF. In nucleotides, the CDR3 is TGTGCCACCCGGGAGGCCCTAAACTACAATGAGCAGTTCTTC.

This clonotype was seen only a few times. The V gene is TRBV5-4, the J gene TRBJ1-6, with 7 positions matching TRBD1. CDR1 SGHNT and CDR2 YYREEE come from the germline V gene (reference sequence). V lost 1 base and J lost 8; bases outside the gene matches: 9. This CDR3 has 16 amino acids. The CDR3 spells CASSLKPTGSDSPLHF. The CDR3 region has the DNA TGTGCCAGCAGCTTGAAGCCGACAGGGTCCGATTCACCCCTCCACTTT.

The rearrangement uses TRBV6-5 and TRBJ2-7, with D uncertain. Trimming shortened V by 1 base and J by 2 bases, and 9 bases separated the two germline ends. The germline V gene has CDR1 MNHEY and CDR2 SVGAGI. CDR3 size: 14 residues. CDR3 in DNA: TGTGCCAGCAGTTACTTTCACACCACCTACGAGCAGTACTTC. It is translated as CASSYFHTTYEQYF.

There are many counts of this clonotype. The chain couples TRBV20-1 to TRBJ2-4, with TRBD2 as a possible D gene (5 bases). The CDR3 is made up of 12 amino acids. V lost 5 bases to trimming and J lost 8 bases, with 13 bases between them. The germline V gene encodes CDR1 DFQATT and CDR2 SNEGSKA (reference sequence). In nucleotides, the CDR3 is TGCAGTGCTTTACTAGTAACGGACATTCAGTACTTC. It is translated as CSALLVTDIQYF.

This clonotype was recorded many times. V is TRBV9 and J is TRBJ2-5; 12 bases are shared with TRBD2. Germline V gene data show CDR1 as SGDLS and CDR2 as YYNGEE. V lost 6 bases to trimming and J lost 3 bases; unmatched junction nucleotides: 6. The CDR3 runs 15 residues. Here the CDR3 DNA reads TGTGCCAGCACTCCGACTAGCGGGGGAGAAGAGACCCAGTACTTC. This encodes CASTPTSGGEETQYF.

Ten or more counts support this clonotype. The rearrangement uses TRBV2 and TRBJ2-7, with TRBD1 matching 9 bases. CDR3 length equals 14 residues. Unmatched junction bases numbered 5, after V lost 6 bases and J lost 2 bases. Germline V lookup: CDR1 SNHLY, CDR2 FYNNEI. In DNA, the CDR3 is TGTGCCAGCAGGTGGGGACAGGGCCCCTACGAGCAGTACTTC. Translated, it gives CASRWGQGPYEQYF. Looking up the rest from reference TRBV2 and TRBJ2-7 gives the full variable domain: EPEVTQTPSHQVTQMGQEVILRCVPISNHLYFYWYRQILGQKVEFLVSFYNNEISEKSEIFDDQFSVERPDGSNFTLKIRSTKLEDSAMYFCASRWGQGPYEQYFGPGTRLTVT.

The sample holds many counts of this clonotype. This chain joins TRBV11-2 and TRBJ1-4; D is undetermined. The CDR3 length is 15 residues. The V end lost 3 bases, the J end lost 1 base, and 9 bases lay between the germline ends. Germline V gene data show CDR1 as SGHAT and CDR2 as FQNNGV. CDR3 protein: CASSFKTGTNEKLFF. In nucleotides, the CDR3 is TGTGCCAGCAGCTTCAAGACGGGAACTAATGAAAAACTGTTTTTT.

This clonotype was found many times. The chain recombines TRBV27 with TRBJ1-2, with 7 positions matching TRBD1. Germline V CDR1 and CDR2: MNHEY, SMNVEV (reference sequence). This CDR3 has 15 amino acids. The trim removed 4 bases at V and 4 bases at J, leaving 9 bases unmatched. The chain's CDR3 is CASSSPFRGFYGYTF. The CDR3 DNA reads as TGTGCCAGCAGTTCCCCGTTCAGGGGGTTCTATGGCTACACCTTC.

This clonotype showed up many times. The V and J genes are TRBV2 and TRBJ2-3, with 8 bases that match TRBD2. The germline V gene encodes CDR1 SNHLY and CDR2 FYNNEI. This CDR3 contains 15 residues. J was trimmed by 5 bases and V by 7 bases; bases with no gene match: 11. CDR3: CASKYSSGSGDTQYF. For the CDR3, the DNA is TGTGCCAGCAAGTACTCAAGCGGGAGTGGAGATACGCAGTATTTT.